This T cell receptor beta chain was recovered during a study of T cell changes during pregnancy in multiple sclerosis. Germline V lookup: CDR1 LNHNV, CDR2 YYDKDF (reference sequence). The CDR3 extends over 16 amino acids. The V gene lost 5 bases and the J gene lost 1 base, with 15 bases spanning the gap. Profiling relied on immunoSEQ multiplex PCR, and the TCRdb table lists in-frame clones only, not all of them. The sample records approximately 32,000 clones, roughly nine tenths being singletons. This TCR derives from a female donor with multiple sclerosis, enrolled in a pregnancy study. The starting material was CD8+ T cells from peripheral blood mononuclear cells, obtained in the second trimester of pregnancy. J is TRBJ1-3 and V is TRBV15; D is ambiguous. The CDR3 nucleotides read TGTGCCACCAGCTATGTAGGGAGCACTTCTGGAAACACCATATATTTT. It is translated as CATSYVGSTSGNTIYF.